This T cell receptor (beta chain) appears in the sequencing data of a study of cytomegalovirus exposure and HLA in healthy donors. This CDR3 is 16 amino acids long. Trimming took off 6 bases at V and 5 bases at J, with 21 bases between the two ends. The germline gives CDR1 MNHNY, CDR2 SVGAGI (reference sequence). Concerning this clone itself: Its antigen is currently unknown.

The PCR used 60 Vbeta and 13 Jbeta primers. Profiled with immunoSEQ multiplex PCR; TCRdb holds only in-frame clones, not every one. This table has about 160,000 clones, approximately 80% appearing once. Study results and limitations: Some V segments (TRBV6-2 and TRBV6-3 among them) were excluded as indistinguishable. In a later analysis, at a false discovery rate of 0.05, under 20,000 TCR beta sequences were associated with HLA alleles. Researchers catalogued about 160 TCR beta chains as cytomegalovirus-associated.

The clonotype was recovered from a male donor in good health and CMV-seronegative. The sample comprised PBMCs. The V and J genes are TRBV6-6 and TRBJ2-3; D might be TRBD2 (6 bases). The CDR3 loop is CASRLTAGRIGDTQYF. DNA for the CDR3: TGTGCCAGCAGGCTGACCGCAGGGAGGATCGGAGATACGCAGTATTTT.